Following are 19 T cell receptor beta chains from one sample sequenced in a study of cytomegalovirus exposure and HLA in healthy donors. PCR was performed using 60 Vbeta and 13 Jbeta primers. Sequenced by immunoSEQ multiplex PCR; TCRdb stores in-frame clones only, minus some. The sample holds some 220,000 clones, roughly 89% seen once. Sequenced: PBMCs. All receptors come from a woman under 30 in good health and CMV-seronegative.

The J gene is TRBJ1-2, the V gene TRBV5-4; D might be TRBD1 (5 bases). CDR3 length: 14 amino acids. The germline V and J ends were trimmed by 4 bases and 1 base, with 11 bases remaining between them. Germline V gives CDR1 SGHNT, CDR2 YYREEE (reference sequence). CDR3 protein: CASSPGLDNYGYTF. Written as DNA, the CDR3 is TGTGCCAGCAGCCCGGGACTGGATAACTATGGCTACACCTTC.

The rearrangement uses TRBV4-1 and TRBJ2-7; 10 bases are a match to TRBD1. Germline loops: CDR1 MGHRA, CDR2 YSYEKL. The CDR3 is made up of 14 amino acids. The V segment lost 2 bases and the J segment 5 bases; nucleotides outside the gene matches: 3. The CDR3 sequence: CASSQLTGGNEQYF. The CDR3, as DNA: TGCGCCAGCAGCCAACTGACAGGGGGCAACGAGCAGTACTTC.

The chain has TRBV9 and TRBJ2-1; D is possibly TRBD2 (6 bases). V was cut by 3 bases and J by 7 bases, with 17 bases left in between. Germline CDR1 and CDR2: SGDLS and YYNGEE. The CDR3 sequence is 15 residues long. CDR3 amino acids: CASSAPRDWSNEQFF. The CDR3, as DNA: TGTGCCAGCAGCGCGCCCCGGGACTGGTCGAATGAGCAGTTCTTC. Looking up the rest from reference TRBV9 and TRBJ2-1 gives the full variable domain: DSGVTQTPKHLITATGQRVTLRCSPRSGDLSVYWYQQSLDQGLQFLIQYYNGEERAKGNILERFSAQQFPDLHSELNLSSLELGDSALYFCASSAPRDWSNEQFFGPGTRLTVL.

The rearrangement uses TRBV2 and TRBJ2-1, with 7 bases that match TRBD2. The germline CDR1 and CDR2 sequences are SNHLY and FYNNEI. V dropped 7 bases and J dropped 6; count of bases not matched to a gene: 6. This CDR3 contains 13 residues. The CDR3 here is CASTYKRGNEQFF. The CDR3 DNA reads as TGTGCCAGCACCTACAAGCGGGGCAATGAGCAGTTCTTC. Full variable domain (outside the CDR3, taken from reference TRBV2 and TRBJ2-1): EPEVTQTPSHQVTQMGQEVILRCVPISNHLYFYWYRQILGQKVEFLVSFYNNEISEKSEIFDDQFSVERPDGSNFTLKIRSTKLEDSAMYFCASTYKRGNEQFFGPGTRLTVL.

The sample holds a few counts of this clone. The rearrangement joins TRBV6-1 to TRBJ2-3, with 8 bases identical to TRBD2. Per the germline V gene, CDR1 is MNHNS and CDR2 is SASEGT. Trimming at V came to 3 bases and at J to 6 bases, leaving 11 bases not matched to a gene. The CDR3 runs 16 residues. The CDR3, as DNA: TGTGCCAGCAGTGAGGAGGCGGGAGGCCGCCCCGATACGCAGTATTTT. It translates to CASSEEAGGRPDTQYF.

The rearrangement joins TRBV6-6 to TRBJ1-6, with unresolved D. Between the trimmed V and J ends, which lost 8 bases and 8 bases, there was a span of 19 bases. Per the germline V gene, CDR1 is MNHNY and CDR2 is SVGAGI (reference sequence). The CDR3 totals 15 residues. The CDR3 is CASRRVRGADSPLHF. The CDR3 DNA reads as TGTGCCAGCCGTCGGGTCCGCGGTGCTGATTCACCCCTCCACTTT.

This clone showed up just once. The CDR3 sequence: CASSLRGVRNIQYF. CDR3 DNA sequence: TGTGCCAGCAGTTTACGGGGGGTGAGAAACATTCAGTACTTC. The rearrangement links TRBV28 to TRBJ2-4; 7 bases align to TRBD2. The CDR3 is 14 residues long. V was clipped by 2 bases and J by 6 bases; unmatched bases: 4. CDR1 is MDHEN and CDR2 is SYDVKM in the germline V gene.

This chain uses TRBV5-8 with TRBJ2-1, with a possible D match to TRBD2 (6 bases). Germline V lookup: CDR1 SGHTS, CDR2 YDEGEE. V lost 4 bases and J lost 2, with 19 bases in between. This CDR3 contains 17 residues. The CDR3 region is CASSPGTPASPYNEQFF. As DNA, the CDR3 is TGTGCCAGCAGCCCTGGGACTCCCGCTAGCCCCTACAATGAGCAGTTCTTC.

This chain links TRBV5-6 with TRBJ2-2, with TRBD1 identical over 9 bases. The CDR3 has 16 residues. The trim removed 4 bases at V and 1 base at J, leaving 5 bases unmatched. Germline loops: CDR1 SGHDT, CDR2 YYEEEE. The CDR3 DNA follows: TGTGCCAGCAGCGGGGACAGGGCATGGAACACCGGGGAGCTGTTTTTT. Its protein is CASSGDRAWNTGELFF.

J is TRBJ2-7 and V is TRBV14; 8 bases match TRBD2. The CDR3 covers 13 residues. J gave up 6 bases and V 4 bases, and 5 bases lay outside the gene matches. Germline V gene lookup returns CDR1 SGHDN and CDR2 FVKESK. The CDR3 region is CASSPGRGGEQYF. CDR3 coding DNA: TGTGCCAGCAGCCCAGGACGGGGGGGCGAGCAGTACTTC.

This chain links TRBV7-6 with TRBJ2-2; 8 bases fit TRBD1. Germline V gene lookup returns CDR1 SGHVS and CDR2 FNYEAQ. The CDR3 spans 17 residues. V dropped 2 bases and J dropped 0; count of bases not matched to a gene: 5. The CDR3: CASSLSPGQANTGELFF. In DNA form, the CDR3 reads TGTGCCAGCAGCTTAAGCCCGGGACAGGCGAACACCGGGGAGCTGTTTTTT.

The V gene is TRBV5-4, the J gene TRBJ2-7, with TRBD1 matching 7 bases. Germline values: CDR1 SGHNT, CDR2 YYREEE (reference sequence). The CDR3 is 15 residues long. V shed 1 base and J 2 bases; nucleotides not matched to a gene: 6. The CDR3 DNA reads as TGTGCCAGCAGCTTGCTGTTGGGGACAGCCTACGAGCAGTACTTC. Amino acid sequence: CASSLLLGTAYEQYF.

The genes are TRBV18 and TRBJ1-1, with 11 bases fitting TRBD1. CDR1 and CDR2 from the germline V gene are KGHSH and LQKENI. Trimming removed 5 bases from V and 5 bases from J; junction bases left unmatched: 4. The CDR3 has 14 residues. CDR3: CASSEGQGATEAFF. The CDR3 coding sequence is TGTGCCAGCTCAGAAGGACAGGGGGCGACTGAAGCTTTCTTT.

Comments on this clone: This CDR3 is also generated by other DNA sequences in the sample. The V call is TRBV2, the J call TRBJ1-1, with a weak D call TRBD1 (6 bases). V lost 7 bases and J lost 1, with 10 bases in between. Germline CDR1 is SNHLY and CDR2 is FYNNEI. CDR3 size: 13 residues. DNA of the CDR3: TGTGCCAGCAACCTACAGGGGAACACTGAAGCTTTCTTT. Translating gives CASNLQGNTEAFF. Complete variable domain (other parts from reference TRBV2 and TRBJ1-1): EPEVTQTPSHQVTQMGQEVILRCVPISNHLYFYWYRQILGQKVEFLVSFYNNEISEKSEIFDDQFSVERPDGSNFTLKIRSTKLEDSAMYFCASNLQGNTEAFFGQGTRLTVV.

The rearrangement uses TRBV7-9 and TRBJ2-7, with D uncertain. The length of the CDR3 is 11 residues. Germline loops: CDR1 SEHNR, CDR2 FQNEAQ (reference sequence). Trimming shortened V by 3 bases and J by 6 bases, and 6 bases separated the two germline ends. CDR3 residues: CASSFAGEQYF. CDR3 coding DNA: TGTGCCAGCAGCTTCGCCGGCGAGCAGTACTTC.

The chain employs TRBV5-6 and TRBJ2-2; 7 nucleotides match TRBD1. The CDR3 consists of 16 residues. Per the germline V gene, CDR1 is SGHDT and CDR2 is YYEEEE. V lost 2 bases, J lost 5 bases, and 9 bases stayed unmatched. The DNA for the CDR3 is TGTGCCAGCAGCTTACAGGGGTTTGGGGCAACCGGGGAGCTGTTTTTT. This translates into CASSLQGFGATGELFF.

The CDR3 DNA follows: TGTGCCAGCAGCATCCAGGGGGCGCAGAACACCCCCTATGGCTACACCTTC. Translating it yields CASSIQGAQNTPYGYTF. The chain links TRBV5-4 to TRBJ1-2; 8 positions agree with TRBD1. V shed 4 bases, J shed 4 bases, and the junction held 15 bases outside the gene matches. Germline assignment: CDR1 SGHNT and CDR2 YYREEE (reference sequence). The CDR3 extends over 17 amino acids.

The V call is TRBV7-2, the J call TRBJ2-3, with a tentative D call TRBD1 (5 bases). The CDR3 covers 17 residues. Germline assignment: CDR1 SGHTA and CDR2 FQGNSA. V was shortened by 5 bases and J by 0 bases, with 18 bases between the two germline ends. CDR3: CASSGAWGPSSTDTQYF. The DNA for the CDR3 is TGTGCCAGCAGCGGAGCGTGGGGCCCATCTAGCACAGATACGCAGTATTTT.

The chain is built from TRBV6-6 and TRBJ1-5; TRBD1 agrees at 9 bases. The CDR3 length is 15 residues. Trimming removed 2 bases from V and 1 base from J; junction bases left unmatched: 0. Germline V CDR1 and CDR2: MNHNY, SVGAGI (reference sequence). The CDR3 protein is CASSYGQGSNQPQHF. CDR3 in DNA: TGTGCCAGCAGTTACGGACAGGGGAGCAATCAGCCCCAGCATTTT.